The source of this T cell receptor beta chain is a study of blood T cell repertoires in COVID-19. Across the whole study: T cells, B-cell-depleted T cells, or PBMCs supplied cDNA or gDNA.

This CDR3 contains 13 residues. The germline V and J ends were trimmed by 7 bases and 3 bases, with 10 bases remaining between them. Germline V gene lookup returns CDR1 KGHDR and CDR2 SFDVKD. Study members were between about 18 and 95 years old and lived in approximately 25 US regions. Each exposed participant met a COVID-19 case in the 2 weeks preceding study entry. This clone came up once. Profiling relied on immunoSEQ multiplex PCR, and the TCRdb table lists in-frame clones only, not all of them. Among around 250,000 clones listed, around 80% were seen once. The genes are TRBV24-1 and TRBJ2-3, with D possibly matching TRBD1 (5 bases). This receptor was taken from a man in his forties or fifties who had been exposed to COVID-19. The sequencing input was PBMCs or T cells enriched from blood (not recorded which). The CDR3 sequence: CATRAGLTDTQYF. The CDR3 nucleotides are TGTGCCACCAGGGCAGGGTTAACAGATACGCAGTATTTT.